Below are 4 T cell receptor beta chains sequenced from a single sample in a study of T cell responses to AZD1222 COVID-19 vaccine. Clones were read by immunoSEQ multiplex PCR, and TCRdb kept only the in-frame ones, dropping some. Of some 110,000 clones listed, around 94% are singletons. Specimen: peripheral blood, collected on day 0 of AZD1222 vaccination. Receptors originate from an adult in good health.

The chain couples TRBV28 to TRBJ1-6; no clear D. This CDR3 is 18 amino acids long. Germline loops: CDR1 MDHEN, CDR2 SYDVKM. The ends were cut back, 6 bases at V and 1 base at J, with 19 bases in the middle. DNA of the CDR3: TGTGCCAGCAGCCCCCTTGGCGGCTCGGGGTCCTATAATTCACCCCTCCACTTT. This gives the protein CASSPLGGSGSYNSPLHF.

This rearrangement joins TRBV7-9 to TRBJ2-1; TRBD2 matches 8 bases. Germline CDR1 reads SEHNR; CDR2 reads FQNEAQ (reference sequence). The CDR3 has 17 amino acids. The ends lost 0 bases at V and 3 bases at J; junction bases unmatched: 7. The CDR3 coding sequence is TGTGCCAGCAGCTTAGCGTATGGACTAGCACTCTACAATGAGCAGTTCTTC. Translation: CASSLAYGLALYNEQFF.

The CDR3 reads CASAGQGAGEQYF. CDR3 nucleotides: TGCGCCAGTGCCGGACAGGGGGCGGGCGAGCAGTACTTC. This chain joins TRBV5-1 and TRBJ2-7, with 11 bases aligning to TRBD1. J lost 6 bases, V lost 8 bases, and 7 bases had no gene match. This CDR3 has 13 amino acids. The germline CDR1 and CDR2 sequences are SGHRS and YFSETQ.

The chain has TRBV7-9 and TRBJ1-1; D uncertain. The V and J ends lost 4 bases and 6 bases respectively, with 18 bases between them. Germline assignment: CDR1 SEHNR and CDR2 FQNEAQ (reference sequence). The CDR3 sequence is 15 residues long. CDR3 residues: CASSSVGPRYSEAFF. For the CDR3, the DNA is TGTGCCAGCAGCTCGGTGGGCCCAAGGTACTCTGAAGCTTTCTTT.